The 9 T cell receptor beta chains in this list originate from one sample, sequenced in a study of blood T cell repertoires in COVID-19. Assay: immunoSEQ multiplex PCR; the TCRdb copy retains only in-frame clones and omits some. The data contain some 240,000 clones, approximately 81% of them seen just once; the ten biggest clones take up less than 8.5%. Specimen: PBMCs or T cells enriched from blood (not recorded which). The receptors shown here come from a woman between 45 and 60 years old who had been exposed to COVID-19.

This chain joins TRBV2 and TRBJ2-5; 14 bases match TRBD2. CDR1 and CDR2 (germline): SNHLY, FYNNEI. Germline trimming cut 1 base from V and 4 bases from J; bases unmatched to any gene: 8. The CDR3 loop spans 18 amino acids. Here the CDR3 reads CASSEGGLAGVNLETQYF. CDR3 DNA: TGTGCCAGCAGTGAAGGGGGACTAGCGGGGGTCAATTTAGAGACCCAGTACTTC.

This chain links TRBV30 with TRBJ2-4; TRBD2 matches 7 bases. Germline V CDR1 and CDR2: GTSNPN, SVGIG (reference sequence). The CDR3 totals 14 residues. V was pared by 1 base and J by 1 base, with 1 base of the junction left unmatched. The chain's CDR3 is CAWSGGGAKNIQYF. The CDR3 nucleotides are TGTGCCTGGAGTGGGGGAGGGGCCAAAAACATTCAGTACTTC.

This chain joins TRBV28 and TRBJ1-5, with TRBD1 matching 7 bases. CDR1 is MDHEN, CDR2 SYDVKM, per germline. This CDR3 comprises 15 residues. V lost 5 bases to trimming and J lost 6 bases; unmatched junction nucleotides: 10. CDR3: CASSPREAGGQPQHF. In DNA, the CDR3 is TGTGCCAGCAGTCCCAGGGAGGCAGGGGGTCAGCCCCAGCATTTT. Full variable domain (remainder filled in from reference TRBV28 and TRBJ1-5): DVKVTQSSRYLVKRTGEKVFLECVQDMDHENMFWYRQDPGLGLRLIYFSYDVKMKEKGDIPEGYSVSREKKERFSLILESASTNQTSMYLCASSPREAGGQPQHFGDGTRLSIL.

The chain carries TRBV5-1 and TRBJ1-6; possible D gene TRBD1, 5 bases. The CDR3 spans 14 residues. V dropped 1 base and J dropped 9 bases, with 11 bases sitting between them. Germline-derived CDR1 and CDR2 are SGHRS and YFSETQ. The CDR3 loop reads CASSLTGEFSPLHF. The CDR3 DNA follows: TGCGCCAGCAGCTTGACAGGTGAATTTTCACCCCTCCACTTT. Complete variable domain (other parts from reference TRBV5-1 and TRBJ1-6): KAGVTQTPRYLIKTRGQQVTLSCSPISGHRSVSWYQQTPGQGLQFLFEYFSETQRNKGNFPGRFSGRQFSNSRSEMNVSTLELGDSALYLCASSLTGEFSPLHFGNGTRLTVT.

The rearrangement uses TRBV25-1 and TRBJ2-2; unclear D gene. CDR1 and CDR2 from the germline V gene are MGHDK and SYGVNS. V shed 3 bases and J shed 4 bases, with 6 bases lying between them. CDR3 length: 13 amino acids. CDR3 bases: TGTGCCAGCAGTGACTGGGCCACCGGGGAGCTGTTTTTT. Translated, it gives CASSDWATGELFF. The variable domain in full, completed from reference TRBV25-1 and TRBJ2-2, reads EADIYQTPRYLVIGTGKKITLECSQTMGHDKMYWYQQDPGMELHLIHYSYGVNSTEKGDLSSESTVSRIRTEHFPLTLESARPSHTSQYLCASSDWATGELFFGEGSRLTVL.

This clone was counted once. This CDR3 reads CASSPGTGPTGELFF. CDR3 in DNA: TGTGCCAGCAGCCCCGGGACAGGCCCCACCGGGGAGCTGTTTTTT. This sequence joins TRBV5-8 and TRBJ2-2, with 8 nucleotides matching TRBD1. Per the germline V gene, CDR1 is SGHTS and CDR2 is YDEGEE. The CDR3 sequence is 15 residues long. The trim removed 4 bases at V and 4 bases at J, leaving 6 bases unmatched.

The chain's CDR3 is CASKAPSGATYYGYTF. CDR3 sequence (DNA): TGTGCCAGTAAGGCACCCTCGGGTGCAACGTACTATGGCTACACCTTC. The chain uses TRBV19 and TRBJ1-2, with D uncertain. Germline V lookup: CDR1 LNHDA, CDR2 SQIVND (reference sequence). The V and J ends lost 7 bases and 3 bases respectively, with 21 bases between them. This CDR3 is built from 16 residues.

The chain combines TRBV30 with TRBJ1-5; the D gene is possibly TRBD1 (6 bases). V lost 4 bases to trimming and J lost 4 bases, with 14 bases between them. From germline, CDR1 is GTSNPN and CDR2 SVGIG (reference sequence). The CDR3 is 14 residues long. The CDR3 loop reads CAWKGGGPNQPQHF. CDR3 DNA: TGTGCCTGGAAAGGCGGGGGGCCTAATCAGCCCCAGCATTTT.

The chain uses TRBV19 and TRBJ2-3; weak D call: TRBD2 (6 bases). V dropped 10 bases and J dropped 0 bases, with 20 bases sitting between them. This CDR3 is 16 amino acids long. Germline values: CDR1 LNHDA, CDR2 SQIVND (reference sequence). The CDR3 DNA follows: TGTGCCACCTCATATATTGGGGGGTCTAGCACAGATACGCAGTATTTT. This sequence encodes CATSYIGGSSTDTQYF. Supplemented by reference TRBV19 and TRBJ2-3, the full variable domain reads DGGITQSPKYLFRKEGQNVTLSCEQNLNHDAMYWYRQDPGQGLRLIYYSQIVNDFQKGDIAEGYSVSREKKESFPLTVTSAQKNPTAFYLCATSYIGGSSTDTQYFGPGTRLTVL.